One sample yielded the 27 T cell receptor beta chains listed below, sequenced in a study of T cell changes during pregnancy in multiple sclerosis. Using immunoSEQ multiplex PCR, the repertoire was profiled, and TCRdb retains in-frame clones only, with some absent. Here the sample spans approximately 25,000 clones, approximately 90% being singletons. The material sequenced was CD4+ T cells from peripheral blood mononuclear cells, taken in the first trimester of pregnancy. The receptors originated from a female donor in good health, enrolled as a control in a pregnancy study.

The gene calls are TRBV28 and TRBJ1-4; TRBD1 aligns across 9 bases. The germline V gene encodes CDR1 MDHEN and CDR2 SYDVKM. V was pared by 6 bases and J by 7 bases, with 3 bases of the junction left unmatched. The CDR3 length is 13 residues. The CDR3 region has the DNA TGTGCCAGCAGACAGGGGGCAGGTGAAAAACTGTTTTTT. Translated, it gives CASRQGAGEKLFF. Together with reference TRBV28 and TRBJ1-4, the CDR3 gives the full variable domain: DVKVTQSSRYLVKRTGEKVFLECVQDMDHENMFWYRQDPGLGLRLIYFSYDVKMKEKGDIPEGYSVSREKKERFSLILESASTNQTSMYLCASRQGAGEKLFFGSGTQLSVL.

The chain joins TRBV6-1 to TRBJ2-3; 9 nucleotides match TRBD1. The germline V gene encodes CDR1 MNHNS and CDR2 SASEGT. Trimming cost V 3 bases and J 4 bases; bases outside gene matches: 5. The CDR3 is 15 residues long. The CDR3 spells CASSDQGQGPDTQYF. CDR3 DNA: TGTGCCAGCAGTGATCAGGGACAGGGTCCAGATACGCAGTATTTT.

CDR3 sequence (DNA): TGTGCCAGCAGTTCGCGACAGCACCGCACAGATACGCAGTATTTT. Amino acids: CASSSRQHRTDTQYF. The chain couples TRBV27 to TRBJ2-3; D possibly corresponds to TRBD1 (5 bases). Trimming stripped 4 bases from V and 1 base from J, with 12 bases between. This CDR3 region has 15 residues. Looked up from germline, CDR1 is MNHEY and CDR2 is SMNVEV (reference sequence).

J is TRBJ1-6 and V is TRBV18; 9 bases line up with TRBD1. This CDR3 spans 17 amino acids. The junction had 13 bases not matched to a gene; V was cut back by 4 bases and J by 9 bases. Germline V gene lookup returns CDR1 KGHSH and CDR2 LQKENI. This CDR3 reads CASSQYQSGQGFSPLHF. CDR3 bases: TGTGCCAGCTCACAGTATCAATCGGGACAGGGATTTTCACCCCTCCACTTT.

Turning to this clone: The junction departs from germline at one end; a sequencing error may be responsible. J is TRBJ2-1 and V is TRBV28; no definite D call. The CDR3 contains 16 residues. Germline V gene lookup returns CDR1 MDHEN and CDR2 SYDVKM. This CDR3 is CASSRLDFSSHNEQFF. CDR3 nucleotide sequence: TGTGCCAGCAGCCGCCTAGACTTCAGCTCCCACAATGAGCAGTTCTTC.

The V call is TRBV12-5, the J call TRBJ2-1; maybe TRBD2 (7 bases). The CDR3 contains 18 residues. Trimming pared 6 bases from V and 2 bases from J, leaving 23 bases between. Germline lookup yields CDR1 LGHNT and CDR2 FRNRAP. CDR3 in amino acids: CASGFHLSAGTTYNEQFF. The CDR3 nucleotides read TGTGCTAGTGGCTTCCACCTCTCAGCGGGGACAACCTACAATGAGCAGTTCTTC.

This clone has just one count. Other DNA sequences in the sample encode the same CDR3. V is TRBV15 and J is TRBJ1-1; D is unresolved. CDR1 LNHNV and CDR2 YYDKDF come from the germline V gene (reference sequence). This CDR3 is 13 amino acids long. V was pared by 1 base and J by 1 base, with 4 bases between. CDR3 sequence: CATSRVQNTEAFF. The CDR3 DNA reads as TGTGCCACCAGCAGAGTACAGAACACTGAAGCTTTCTTT.

The rearrangement links TRBV15 to TRBJ1-2; 7 bases are shared with TRBD1. There are 14 residues in the CDR3. The J segment lost 4 bases and the V segment lost 2 bases, leaving 4 bases of the junction unmatched. Germline values: CDR1 LNHNV, CDR2 YYDKDF (reference sequence). CDR3 sequence reads: CATSRSGTVYGYTF. CDR3 in DNA: TGTGCCACCAGCAGATCCGGGACAGTCTATGGCTACACCTTC.

The genes are TRBV5-1 and TRBJ2-5; D remains ambiguous. Trimming shortened V by 0 bases and J by 3 bases, and 6 bases separated the two germline ends. The CDR3 contains 13 residues. Germline V CDR1 and CDR2: SGHRS, YFSETQ. The CDR3 loop reads CASSLALEETQYF. CDR3 sequence (DNA): TGCGCCAGCAGCTTGGCCCTCGAAGAGACCCAGTACTTC.

The chain uses TRBV7-9 and TRBJ1-1; 9 bases agree with TRBD1. V was pared by 1 base and J by 5 bases, with 5 bases of the junction left unmatched. Germline V gene sequence: CDR1 SEHNR, CDR2 FQNEAQ (reference sequence). The length of the CDR3 is 15 residues. CDR3 protein: CASSLETGGGTEAFF. The CDR3 bases are TGTGCCAGCAGCTTAGAGACAGGGGGGGGTACTGAAGCTTTCTTT.

The gene calls are TRBV28 and TRBJ2-1; D not resolved. Trimming cost V 4 bases and J 8 bases, with 9 bases left between them. Germline assignment: CDR1 MDHEN and CDR2 SYDVKM. The CDR3 has 12 amino acids. The CDR3 DNA is TGTGCCAGCAGTTACCTAAACTATGAGCAGTTCTTC. This translates into CASSYLNYEQFF.

The chain has TRBV14 and TRBJ2-5; 8 positions agree with TRBD2. V lost 4 bases to trimming and J lost 10 bases; unmatched junction nucleotides: 11. The CDR3 has 14 residues. Looked up from germline, CDR1 is SGHDN and CDR2 is FVKESK. Here the CDR3 reads CASSPRRVAGIQYF. CDR3 sequence (DNA): TGTGCCAGCAGCCCCCGACGGGTAGCGGGGATCCAGTACTTC.

The chain's CDR3 is CASSLRGGGATGELFF. CDR3 DNA sequence: TGTGCCAGCAGCTTAAGAGGCGGGGGGGCCACCGGGGAGCTGTTTTTT. The rearrangement joins TRBV7-3 to TRBJ2-2; 9 nucleotides line up with TRBD2. This CDR3 is 16 amino acids long. With V trimmed by 1 base and J by 4 bases, 4 bases remained unmatched. Germline V gene sequence: CDR1 SGHTA, CDR2 FQGTGA.

The CDR3 loop is CASSLALAGGPGTQYF. Written as DNA, the CDR3 is TGTGCCAGCAGCTTAGCCCTAGCGGGAGGGCCCGGTACGCAGTATTTT. The rearrangement uses TRBV11-1 and TRBJ2-3; the match to TRBD2 covers 12 bases. The CDR3 loop spans 16 amino acids. Per germline, CDR1 SGHAT and CDR2 FQDESV (reference sequence). The V segment lost 0 bases and the J segment 8 bases; nucleotides outside the gene matches: 6. The complete variable domain, with remaining parts taken from reference TRBV11-1 and TRBJ2-3, reads EAEVAQSPRYKITEKSQAVAFWCDPISGHATLYWYRQILGQGPELLVQFQDESVVDDSQLPKDRFSAERLKGVDSTLKIQPAELGDSAMYLCASSLALAGGPGTQYFGPGTRLTVL.

This chain uses TRBV29-1 with TRBJ1-1, with D perhaps matching TRBD1 (5 bases). This CDR3 is 14 amino acids long. The germline V gene has CDR1 SQVTM and CDR2 ANQGSEA. The germline V and J ends were trimmed by 7 bases and 1 base, with 16 bases remaining between them. CDR3 bases: TGCAGCGCCCTTGGGCAGGGTCCGAACACTGAAGCTTTCTTT. Amino acid sequence: CSALGQGPNTEAFF.

The rearrangement joins TRBV19 to TRBJ1-5; TRBD1 aligns across 7 bases. The CDR3 totals 16 residues. J lost 3 bases, V lost 3 bases, and 8 bases had no gene match. The germline V gene encodes CDR1 LNHDA and CDR2 SQIVND (reference sequence). For the CDR3, the DNA is TGTGCCAGTAGTATTAACCCGGGACAGCCCAATCAGCCCCAGCATTTT. Translated: CASSINPGQPNQPQHF.

This clone was found a few times. This chain links TRBV18 with TRBJ2-7, with D uncertain. This CDR3 contains 14 residues. V lost 0 bases and J 2 bases, leaving 8 bases between the germline ends. CDR1 and CDR2 (germline): KGHSH, LQKENI. CDR3 amino acids: CASSPPGVPYEQYF. CDR3 sequence (DNA): TGTGCCAGCTCACCACCAGGAGTCCCCTACGAGCAGTACTTC.

This chain uses TRBV6-1 with TRBJ2-1; 9 nucleotides match TRBD2. The germline V gene has CDR1 MNHNS and CDR2 SASEGT. J gave up 6 bases and V 7 bases, and 10 bases lay outside the gene matches. The CDR3 is made up of 15 amino acids. CDR3: CASIRGSSGSNEQFF. The DNA of the CDR3 is TGTGCCAGCATAAGGGGAAGTAGCGGGAGCAATGAGCAGTTCTTC.

The rearrangement links TRBV29-1 to TRBJ2-1; 9 bases map to TRBD1. The germline V gene has CDR1 SQVTM and CDR2 ANQGSEA. This CDR3 is 12 amino acids long. Losses at the gene ends were 8 bases for V and 8 bases for J; bases not matched to a gene: 7. The CDR3 protein is CSSRDRVYEQFF. The CDR3 region has the DNA TGCAGCTCCCGGGACAGGGTCTATGAGCAGTTCTTC.

The genes are TRBV5-5 and TRBJ2-1, with unresolved D. Germline loops: CDR1 SGHKS, CDR2 YYEKEE (reference sequence). The CDR3 loop spans 15 amino acids. The V end was cut by 0 bases, the J end by 1 base, with 8 bases between. This chain's CDR3 is CASSLGAPSYNEQFF. In DNA form, the CDR3 reads TGTGCCAGCAGCTTGGGCGCGCCTTCCTACAATGAGCAGTTCTTC. The full variable domain, with the rest looked up from reference TRBV5-5 and TRBJ2-1, is DAGVTQSPTHLIKTRGQQVTLRCSPISGHKSVSWYQQVLGQGPQFIFQYYEKEERGRGNFPDRFSARQFPNYSSELNVNALLLGDSALYLCASSLGAPSYNEQFFGPGTRLTVL.

The chain couples TRBV7-2 to TRBJ2-1, with D unresolved. Germline V gene lookup returns CDR1 SGHTA and CDR2 FQGNSA. This CDR3 region has 12 residues. V shed 7 bases and J shed 7 bases, with 11 bases lying between them. The CDR3 reads CASTAFQNEQFF. The CDR3 nucleotides are TGTGCCAGCACCGCTTTTCAGAATGAGCAGTTCTTC. The full variable domain, with the rest looked up from reference TRBV7-2 and TRBJ2-1, is GAGVSQSPSNKVTEKGKDVELRCDPISGHTALYWYRQSLGQGLEFLIYFQGNSAPDKSGLPSDRFSAERTGGSVSTLTIQRTQQEDSAVYLCASTAFQNEQFFGPGTRLTVL.

The V call is TRBV5-4, the J call TRBJ1-4, with 7 bases identical to TRBD1. Germline V CDR1 and CDR2: SGHNT, YYREEE (reference sequence). The CDR3 contains 16 residues. The V segment lost 1 base and the J segment 5 bases; nucleotides outside the gene matches: 8. The CDR3: CASSLRVRGPNEKLFF. The CDR3 bases are TGTGCCAGCAGCTTGAGGGTGAGGGGGCCGAATGAAAAACTGTTTTTT.

This clone was seen only once. V is TRBV28 and J is TRBJ2-1, with 8 bases fitting TRBD2. Germline V CDR1 and CDR2: MDHEN, SYDVKM. The CDR3 totals 13 residues. V shed 10 bases, J shed 7 bases, and the junction held 9 bases outside the gene matches. CDR3 amino acids: CANAMSGRNEQFF. The CDR3 DNA follows: TGTGCCAACGCCATGAGCGGGAGAAATGAGCAGTTCTTC.

The V gene is TRBV2, the J gene TRBJ1-1, with D maybe TRBD1 (6 bases). CDR3 length: 15 residues. V gave up 2 bases and J gave up 5 bases, with 15 bases separating them. CDR1 is SNHLY and CDR2 is FYNNEI in the germline V gene. The CDR3, as DNA: TGTGCCAGCAGTGAAACAGGGAGCTTGGGGACTGAAGCTTTCTTT. Translated, it gives CASSETGSLGTEAFF.

This chain uses TRBV4-2 with TRBJ2-3; 12 nucleotides match TRBD2. This CDR3 has 18 residues. Germline lookup yields CDR1 LGHNA and CDR2 YNFKEQ. The J segment lost 0 bases and the V segment lost 0 bases, leaving 4 bases of the junction unmatched. The CDR3 sequence is CASSQERLAGVSTDTQYF. CDR3 in DNA: TGTGCCAGCAGCCAAGAAAGACTAGCGGGGGTTAGCACAGATACGCAGTATTTT.

The genes are TRBV2 and TRBJ1-2; TRBD1 agrees at 9 bases. The CDR3 is 16 residues long. Germline V gene lookup returns CDR1 SNHLY and CDR2 FYNNEI. V lost 6 bases, J lost 8 bases, and 16 bases stayed unmatched. The CDR3 sequence is CASRTGQGRPSEGYTF. The CDR3 bases are TGTGCCAGCAGGACGGGACAGGGCCGGCCATCCGAGGGCTACACCTTC.

In the case of this clone: One end of the junction is discordant with germline, which a read error may explain. CDR3 DNA: TGTGCTAGCAGCCACACAATGGGGCGGGGTGGGGGAGAGACCCAGTACTTC. This translates into CASSHTMGRGGGETQYF. The chain uses TRBV7-7 and TRBJ2-5; perhaps TRBD2 as D (6 bases). In germline, CDR1 is SSHAT, CDR2 FNYEAQ (reference sequence). The CDR3 contains 17 residues.